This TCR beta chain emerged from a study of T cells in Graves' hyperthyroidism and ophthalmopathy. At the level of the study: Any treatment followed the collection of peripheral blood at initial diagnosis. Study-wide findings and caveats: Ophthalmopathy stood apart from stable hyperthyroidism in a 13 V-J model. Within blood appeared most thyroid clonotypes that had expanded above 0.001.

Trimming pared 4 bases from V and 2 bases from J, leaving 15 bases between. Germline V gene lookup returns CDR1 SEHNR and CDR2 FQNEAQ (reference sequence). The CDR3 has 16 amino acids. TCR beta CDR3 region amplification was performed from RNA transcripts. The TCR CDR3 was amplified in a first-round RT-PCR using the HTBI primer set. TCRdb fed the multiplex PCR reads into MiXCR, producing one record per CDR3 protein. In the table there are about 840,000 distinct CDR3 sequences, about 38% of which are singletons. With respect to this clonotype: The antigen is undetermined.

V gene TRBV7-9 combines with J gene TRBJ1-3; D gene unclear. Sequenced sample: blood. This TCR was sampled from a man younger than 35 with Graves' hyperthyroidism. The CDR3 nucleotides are TGTGCCAGCAGCTCTACCCCCCCGAGCCCTGGAAACACCATATATTTT. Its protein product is CASSSTPPSPGNTIYF. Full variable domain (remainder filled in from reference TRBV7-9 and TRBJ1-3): DTGVSQNPRHKITKRGQNVTFRCDPISEHNRLYWYRQTLGQGPEFLTYFQNEAQLEKSRLLSDRFSAERPKGSFSTLEIQRTEQGDSAMYLCASSSTPPSPGNTIYFGEGSWLTVV.